Following are 12 T cell receptor beta chains from one sample sequenced in a study of T-cell reconstitution after alpha-beta-depleted transplantation in children. Unique molecular identifiers tagged the TCRbeta library. Using its own MiXCR run on the PCR reads, TCRdb lists one record per CDR3 protein. Of just under 350,000 distinct CDR3 sequences listed, roughly 16% are singletons. The material sequenced was PBMCs, mostly from graft donor cells, taken 360 days after TCRalphabeta/CD19-depleted stem cell transplant. These receptors were obtained from a male patient under 10 years old who had a stem cell transplant for acute lymphoblastic leukemia, so the T cells may come from the graft donor.

This clonotype turned up a few times. The chain combines TRBV30 with TRBJ2-4; maybe TRBD1 (5 bases). Trimming left V 0 bases short and J 6 bases short, with 15 bases between. This CDR3 spans 15 amino acids. Germline V gene data show CDR1 as GTSNPN and CDR2 as SVGIG (reference sequence). In DNA, the CDR3 is TGTGCCTGGAGTGTACGGTTAGCAGGGATAAACATTCAGTACTTC. Translating it yields CAWSVRLAGINIQYF.

The chain joins TRBV11-3 to TRBJ2-1, with TRBD2 matching 10 bases. The germline V gene has CDR1 SGHNT and CDR2 YENEEA. The length of the CDR3 is 23 residues. V lost 1 base to trimming and J lost 1 base; unmatched junction nucleotides: 22. CDR3 bases: TGTGCCAGCAGCTTAGGGACCCTGGGGAGAGCGGGAGGGAACCCGAGGTCCTACAATGAGCAGTTCTTC. It is translated as CASSLGTLGRAGGNPRSYNEQFF.

This clonotype showed up many times. The chain couples TRBV5-1 to TRBJ2-7; 10 nucleotides match TRBD2. The CDR3 length is 15 residues. Germline lookup yields CDR1 SGHRS and CDR2 YFSETQ. Losses at the gene ends were 1 base for V and 5 bases for J; bases not matched to a gene: 6. The CDR3 sequence is CASSLKTLAGDEQYF. In DNA, the CDR3 is TGCGCCAGCAGCTTGAAAACTCTAGCGGGGGACGAGCAGTACTTC.

The V call is TRBV29-1, the J call TRBJ2-7; TRBD1 might be the D (5 bases). Germline CDR1 SQVTM, CDR2 ANQGSEA. There are 11 residues in the CDR3. V was cut by 6 bases and J by 6 bases, with 12 bases left in between. CDR3 in amino acids: CSVVVTVEQYF. The CDR3 DNA is TGCAGCGTAGTGGTGACAGTCGAGCAGTACTTC.

The CDR3 DNA is TGTGCCAGCAGTACAGGGCGGCCCGCTTTCTTT. This codes for CASSTGRPAFF. The chain is built from TRBV6-2 or TRBV6-3 and TRBJ1-1, with D tentatively TRBD1 (6 bases). The germline V gene encodes CDR1 MNHEY and CDR2 SVGEGT. The CDR3 sequence is 11 residues long. V was clipped by 5 bases and J by 11 bases, with 12 bases between them.

This clonotype was seen more than once but under ten times. The rearrangement links TRBV7-6 to TRBJ2-1; D not certain. This CDR3 has 15 amino acids. Germline V gives CDR1 SGHVS, CDR2 FNYEAQ. Trimming shortened V by 1 base and J by 2 bases, and 9 bases separated the two germline ends. This CDR3 reads CASSLGLEPYNEQFF. CDR3 nucleotides: TGTGCCAGCAGCTTAGGGCTAGAACCCTACAATGAGCAGTTCTTC.

In this sample, this clonotype turned up many times. The chain employs TRBV12-3 or TRBV12-4 and TRBJ2-1; 11 bases match TRBD2. Trimming at V came to 5 bases and at J to 5 bases, leaving 11 bases not matched to a gene. The CDR3 is 17 residues long. The chain's CDR3 is CASSALTSGNNHNEQFF. The CDR3 DNA sequence: TGTGCCAGCAGTGCCCTGACTAGCGGGAACAATCACAATGAGCAGTTCTTC.

The chain uses TRBV29-1 and TRBJ1-1; tentatively, D is TRBD1 (5 bases). The ends were cut back, 5 bases at V and 1 base at J, with 20 bases in the middle. The CDR3 covers 16 residues. CDR1 and CDR2 (germline): SQVTM, ANQGSEA. CDR3 protein: CSVNLWDDVWNTEAFF. In DNA form, the CDR3 reads TGCAGCGTTAACCTCTGGGACGACGTGTGGAACACTGAAGCTTTCTTT.

At least ten counts were recorded for this clonotype. This chain links TRBV12-3 or TRBV12-4 with TRBJ2-5; 9 bases are a match to TRBD1. J lost 5 bases, V lost 6 bases, and 7 bases had no gene match. The CDR3 runs 14 residues. CDR3 protein: CASSSRTGVETQYF. The CDR3 DNA sequence: TGTGCCAGCAGCTCCCGGACAGGGGTGGAGACCCAGTACTTC.

This chain links TRBV7-2 with TRBJ2-1, with 11 bases that match TRBD1. CDR1 and CDR2 (germline): SGHTA, FQGNSA. The CDR3 length is 19 residues. J gave up 4 bases and V 0 bases, and 11 bases lay outside the gene matches. The CDR3 is CASSLAGTGGLRFYNEQFF. CDR3 nucleotides: TGTGCCAGCAGCTTAGCCGGGACAGGGGGTTTAAGATTTTACAATGAGCAGTTCTTC.

The chain has TRBV6-5 and TRBJ2-2; D remains ambiguous. Germline V gene sequence: CDR1 MNHEY, CDR2 SVGAGI. The CDR3 is 15 amino acids. V lost 3 bases, J lost 6 bases, and 14 bases lay in between. The CDR3 protein is CASSYSDSPAGELFF. The CDR3 region has the DNA TGTGCCAGCAGTTATTCCGACTCACCGGCCGGGGAGCTGTTTTTT.

This clonotype was recorded at least ten times. The V call is TRBV12-3 or TRBV12-4, the J call TRBJ2-5; the match to TRBD2 covers 13 bases. The CDR3 totals 16 residues. V lost 5 bases, J lost 5 bases, and 8 bases stayed unmatched. This CDR3 is CASSGWTSGSTETQYF. The DNA for the CDR3 is TGTGCCAGCAGTGGGTGGACTAGCGGGAGTACGGAGACCCAGTACTTC.